The 14 T cell receptor beta chains in this list originate from one sample, sequenced in a study of blood T cell repertoires in COVID-19. Sequencing was performed with immunoSEQ multiplex PCR; in TCRdb, only in-frame clones are kept and a portion is missing. The table shows some 300,000 clones, with around 87% occurring only once. Sequenced material: peripheral blood. These receptors were taken from a man in his 70s with acute or convalescent COVID-19.

The V call is TRBV18, the J call TRBJ1-5; D gene unclear. The V end lost 3 bases, the J end lost 2 bases, and 5 bases lay between the germline ends. The CDR3 runs 13 residues. Per germline, CDR1 KGHSH and CDR2 LQKENI. The CDR3: CASSPERNQPQHF. CDR3 DNA sequence: TGTGCCAGCTCACCCGAGCGCAATCAGCCCCAGCATTTT. Looking up the rest from reference TRBV18 and TRBJ1-5 gives the full variable domain: NAGVMQNPRHLVRRRGQEARLRCSPMKGHSHVYWYRQLPEEGLKFMVYLQKENIIDESGMPKERFSAEFPKEGPSILRIQQVVRGDSAAYFCASSPERNQPQHFGDGTRLSIL.

The chain combines TRBV24-1 with TRBJ2-1; D perhaps matches TRBD2 (6 bases). Germline V gene lookup returns CDR1 KGHDR and CDR2 SFDVKD. This CDR3 comprises 12 residues. V lost 7 bases and J lost 4, with 7 bases in between. The CDR3 DNA sequence: TGTGCCACCAGCGGGACTTACAATGAGCAGTTCTTC. Translation: CATSGTYNEQFF.

This clone has only one observation. Here the CDR3 reads CASSYSPDNVEAFF. The CDR3 DNA is TGTGCCAGCAGTTACTCCCCGGACAACGTTGAAGCTTTCTTT. V and J are TRBV6-2 or TRBV6-3 and TRBJ1-1; TRBD1 is a possible D gene (5 bases). Trimming pared 0 bases from V and 7 bases from J, leaving 12 bases between. Germline values: CDR1 MNHEY, CDR2 SVGEGT. The CDR3 consists of 14 residues.

The J gene is TRBJ1-2, the V gene TRBV7-8; the D is unclear. V was shortened by 3 bases and J by 1 base, with 24 bases between the two germline ends. Germline-derived CDR1 and CDR2 are SGHVS and FQNEAQ. CDR3 length equals 19 residues. CDR3 sequence: CASSFQSPYSVPLNYGYTF. CDR3 in DNA: TGTGCCAGCAGCTTTCAATCCCCCTACAGTGTACCACTTAACTATGGCTACACCTTC.

This clone was seen once. The chain uses TRBV19 and TRBJ2-2; D perhaps matches TRBD2 (5 bases). CDR1 is LNHDA and CDR2 is SQIVND in the germline V gene (reference sequence). Trimming left V 6 bases short and J 4 bases short, with 6 bases between. This CDR3 has 12 amino acids. CDR3 protein: CASRRATGELFF. CDR3 nucleotide sequence: TGTGCCAGTAGGAGGGCCACCGGGGAGCTGTTTTTT.

This clone was counted between two and nine times. The chain uses TRBV4-2 and TRBJ1-6; 9 bases align to TRBD1. V was pared by 5 bases and J by 8 bases, with 10 bases of the junction left unmatched. CDR3 length: 16 amino acids. Germline assignment: CDR1 LGHNA and CDR2 YNFKEQ. In DNA, the CDR3 is TGTGCCAGCAGCAAATCCGGGACAGGGTATGATTCACCCCTCCACTTT. Translating gives CASSKSGTGYDSPLHF.

The gene calls are TRBV6-5 and TRBJ1-3; unclear D gene. Germline assignment: CDR1 MNHEY and CDR2 SVGAGI. CDR3 length: 12 residues. Trimming shortened V by 8 bases and J by 0 bases, and 5 bases separated the two germline ends. CDR3 residues: CASGSSGNTIYF. Written as DNA, the CDR3 is TGTGCCAGCGGGAGCTCTGGAAACACCATATATTTT.

The chain carries TRBV15 and TRBJ1-1; D call uncertain. The V gene's germline CDR1 is LNHNV and CDR2 YYDKDF (reference sequence). There are 13 residues in the CDR3. The V end lost 6 bases, the J end lost 1 base, and 9 bases lay between the germline ends. CDR3 loop: CATRGRENTEAFF. CDR3 bases: TGTGCCACCAGGGGCCGAGAGAACACTGAAGCTTTCTTT.

The rearrangement joins TRBV21-1 to TRBJ2-7; the table names TRBD2, a call not compared with the DNA. TRBV21-1 is noted as a pseudogene. This CDR3 has 20 residues. The chain's CDR3 is CASSMNPGLAGGPGFNEQYF. CDR3 nucleotides: TGTGCCAGCAGCATGAATCCGGGACTAGCGGGAGGGCCGGGATTTAACGAGCAGTACTTC.

The J gene is TRBJ2-5, the V gene TRBV5-1; 9 bases are a match to TRBD2. The CDR3 covers 16 residues. CDR1 is SGHRS, CDR2 YFSETQ, per germline. V lost 3 bases and J lost 4; bases outside the gene matches: 10. In DNA, the CDR3 is TGCGCCAGCAGCTACGCGGGGGGGGCAAGGATAGAGACCCAGTACTTC. Translated: CASSYAGGARIETQYF.

This rearrangement joins TRBV28 to TRBJ1-5, with D perhaps TRBD1 (5 bases). The V and J ends lost 6 bases and 7 bases respectively, with 16 bases between them. This CDR3 spans 14 amino acids. Germline values: CDR1 MDHEN, CDR2 SYDVKM. In nucleotides, the CDR3 is TGTGCCAGCAGCTCCAGGGTCCTTTTACAGCCCCAGCATTTT. This sequence encodes CASSSRVLLQPQHF.

This chain joins TRBV4-2 and TRBJ1-1; D possibly corresponds to TRBD1 (5 bases). Germline lookup yields CDR1 LGHNA and CDR2 YNFKEQ. The CDR3 is made up of 12 amino acids. V was cut by 3 bases and J by 6 bases, with 8 bases left in between. The CDR3 is CASSHQGAEAFF. The DNA of the CDR3 is TGTGCCAGCAGCCACCAAGGGGCTGAAGCTTTCTTT.

The CDR3 sequence: CASSLVKSSYTGELFF. Here the CDR3 DNA reads TGTGCCAGCAGCTTAGTCAAGAGTTCCTACACCGGGGAGCTGTTTTTT. The chain uses TRBV7-2 and TRBJ2-2; D unclear. Per the germline V gene, CDR1 is SGHTA and CDR2 is FQGNSA. The V end lost 1 base, the J end lost 3 bases, and 12 bases lay between the germline ends. The CDR3 extends over 16 amino acids.

This clone occurred a few times. J is TRBJ2-1 and V is TRBV9; 7 nucleotides line up with TRBD1. The CDR3 sequence is 16 residues long. Germline assignment: CDR1 SGDLS and CDR2 YYNGEE. Unmatched junction bases numbered 8, after V lost 3 bases and J lost 2 bases. The CDR3 DNA reads as TGTGCCAGCAGCGCCGCGACAGGGAGCGCCTACAATGAGCAGTTCTTC. Translated: CASSAATGSAYNEQFF. Combining the CDR3 with reference TRBV9 and TRBJ2-1 gives the whole variable domain DSGVTQTPKHLITATGQRVTLRCSPRSGDLSVYWYQQSLDQGLQFLIQYYNGEERAKGNILERFSAQQFPDLHSELNLSSLELGDSALYFCASSAATGSAYNEQFFGPGTRLTVL.